This TCR beta chain was retrieved from a study of vaccination and CD4 T cells after COVID-19. Study overall: Each enrolled participant received a two-dose regimen of either BNT162b2 or mRNA-1273 vaccine.

Regarding treatment: roughly 10-day PBMC culture with coronavirus spike peptide pools or control peptides (ViraFEST assay). The germline V gene has CDR1 DFQATT and CDR2 SNEGSKA (reference sequence). Trimming removed 0 bases from V and 2 bases from J; junction bases left unmatched: 3. The CDR3 spans 14 residues. Of note for this clonotype: The antigen is unknown.

Cultured CD4+ T cells had their DNA profiled by the Oncomine TCR Beta short-read assay. TCRdb ran MiXCR on the PCR reads and lists one entry per CDR3 protein. The data hold some 15,000 distinct CDR3 sequences, with 21% observed a single time. The chain is built from TRBV20-1 and TRBJ2-7, with 8 bases lining up with TRBD1. The source was CD4+ T cells from blood, cultured in vitro, collected before SARS-CoV-2 vaccination. The sequence derives from a human donor who received a COVID-19 vaccine. CDR3 sequence: CSAREAGGTYEQYF. CDR3 bases: TGCAGTGCTAGAGAGGCAGGGGGCACCTACGAGCAGTACTTC.